These 16 T cell receptor beta chains share one sample of origin, sequenced in a study of Graves' ophthalmopathy and Graves' hyperthyroidism. Using RNA transcripts, the TCR beta CDR3 regions were amplified. The library came from an HTBI-primed first-round RT-PCR and a second-round multiplex PCR. Each CDR3 protein gets one entry after TCRdb re-called the multiplex PCR reads with MiXCR. This sample has over a million distinct CDR3 sequences, with around a third found just once. Specimen: peripheral blood or thyroid tissue (not recorded which). These TCRs come from an adult man with Graves' hyperthyroidism.

This clonotype was picked up many times. The V call is TRBV4-1, the J call TRBJ1-6, with 7 bases aligning to TRBD1. This CDR3 region has 15 residues. V was clipped by 3 bases and J by 5 bases; unmatched bases: 4. Looked up from germline, CDR1 is MGHRA and CDR2 is YSYEKL. The CDR3 DNA is TGCGCCAGCAGCCAGAAGACAGGGAATAATTCACCCCTCCACTTT. It codes for CASSQKTGNNSPLHF.

The V gene is TRBV20-1, the J gene TRBJ1-5; the D gene is possibly TRBD1 (5 bases). This CDR3 spans 14 amino acids. Germline V gives CDR1 DFQATT, CDR2 SNEGSKA (reference sequence). The V gene lost 5 bases and the J gene lost 3 bases, with 14 bases spanning the gap. The CDR3 region has the DNA TGCAGTGCTGCGGACGACAGACCCAATCAGCCCCAGCATTTT. Amino acid sequence: CSAADDRPNQPQHF.

Concerning this clonotype: The junction differs from germline at one of its ends, possibly a read error. The chain is built from TRBV5-1 and TRBJ2-2; possibly TRBD2 for D (5 bases). Germline lookup yields CDR1 SGHRS and CDR2 YFSETQ. The CDR3 totals 15 residues. The CDR3 coding sequence is TGCGCCAGCAGCCTAACGGGCCTAAAGGCCGGGGAGCTGCTTTTT. Translating it yields CASSLTGLKAGELLF.

Concerning this clonotype: A clone one base away is much larger, so this may be a read error. The rearrangement joins TRBV7-2 to TRBJ1-1, with 9 bases fitting TRBD1. CDR1 and CDR2 (germline): SGHTA, FQGNSA. Unmatched junction bases numbered 6, after V lost 4 bases and J lost 0 bases. The CDR3 runs 16 residues. CDR3 residues: CASSSTDRGMNTEAFF. CDR3 nucleotides: TGTGCCAGCAGCTCGACTGACAGGGGGATGAACACTGAAGCTTTCTTT. Full variable domain (remainder filled in from reference TRBV7-2 and TRBJ1-1): GAGVSQSPSNKVTEKGKDVELRCDPISGHTALYWYRQSLGQGLEFLIYFQGNSAPDKSGLPSDRFSAERTGGSVSTLTIQRTQQEDSAVYLCASSSTDRGMNTEAFFGQGTRLTVV.

Comments on this clonotype: A clone one base away is much larger, so this may be a read error. The rearrangement links TRBV7-2 to TRBJ2-2; 9 bases match TRBD2. V lost 6 bases and J lost 4; bases outside the gene matches: 9. The CDR3 length is 16 residues. The germline V gene encodes CDR1 SGHTA and CDR2 FQGNSA. CDR3 in DNA: TGTGCCAGCAGGGAGAGGAGGCGGGGGGGCACCGGGGAGCTGTTTTTT. Its translation: CASRERRRGGTGELFF.

This clonotype has ten or more counts. The rearrangement uses TRBV12-3 or TRBV12-4 and TRBJ2-7, with D uncertain. Trimming removed 7 bases from V and 3 bases from J, with 16 bases in between. This CDR3 comprises 14 residues. The CDR3 region is CASTTARRSYEQYF. CDR3 DNA sequence: TGTGCCAGCACCACTGCCCGACGGAGCTACGAGCAGTACTTC.

The chain has TRBV4-3 and TRBJ1-5; 7 nucleotides agree with TRBD1. Trimming took 0 bases from V and 2 from J; bases not matched to a gene: 7. Germline V gene sequence: CDR1 LGHNA, CDR2 YSLEER. The CDR3 runs 17 residues. This chain's CDR3 is CASSQDHLTGGNQPQHF. The CDR3, as DNA: TGCGCCAGCAGCCAAGATCATTTAACAGGGGGCAATCAGCCCCAGCATTTT.

This rearrangement joins TRBV15 to TRBJ1-2; D gene ambiguous. Trimming removed 0 bases at V and 1 base at J, with 9 bases between. Germline V lookup: CDR1 LNHNV, CDR2 YYDKDF (reference sequence). This CDR3 contains 15 residues. CDR3 sequence: CATSRDRVLNYGYTF. Here the CDR3 DNA reads TGTGCCACCAGCAGAGATCGAGTTCTTAACTATGGCTACACCTTC. The entire variable domain, with the rest obtained from reference TRBV15 and TRBJ1-2, is as follows: DAMVIQNPRYQVTQFGKPVTLSCSQTLNHNVMYWYQQKSSQAPKLLFHYYDKDFNNEADTPDNFQSRRPNTSFCFLDIRSPGLGDTAMYLCATSRDRVLNYGYTFGSGTRLTVV.

Points on this clonotype: A much larger clone differs by one base, so this may be a read error. This rearrangement joins TRBV6-6 to TRBJ1-4; D is unclear. Between the trimmed V and J ends, which lost 4 bases and 14 bases, there was a span of 20 bases. The CDR3 length is 14 residues. Germline CDR1 is MNHNY and CDR2 is SVGAGI (reference sequence). For the CDR3, the DNA is TGTGCCAGCAGTTCCGACGGTAACCTGGTCGGTCTGTTTTTT. Translation gives CASSSDGNLVGLFF.

This clonotype turned up a few times. This rearrangement joins TRBV13 to TRBJ2-7, with 8 bases aligning to TRBD1. V shed 0 bases and J 4 bases; nucleotides not matched to a gene: 8. The CDR3 covers 16 residues. Germline V gene lookup returns CDR1 PRHDT and CDR2 FYEKMQ (reference sequence). The CDR3 sequence is CASSLGVRGQKYEQYF. Here the CDR3 DNA reads TGTGCCAGCAGCTTAGGTGTCAGGGGGCAAAAATACGAGCAGTACTTC.

This clonotype occurred many times. The chain employs TRBV7-9 and TRBJ1-2, with TRBD1 identical over 9 bases. From germline, CDR1 is SEHNR and CDR2 FQNEAQ (reference sequence). The CDR3 runs to 16 residues. Trimming cost V 2 bases and J 13 bases; bases outside gene matches: 17. The DNA of the CDR3 is TGTGCCAGCAGCTTATCGCCTTTGGGACAGGGACCCGCGATCACCTTC. Its protein is CASSLSPLGQGPAITF.

The chain recombines TRBV20-1 with TRBJ2-7; 13 nucleotides align to TRBD2. Germline V lookup: CDR1 DFQATT, CDR2 SNEGSKA (reference sequence). The V gene end was trimmed by 5 bases and the J gene end by 2 bases; junction bases not matched to a gene: 9. This CDR3 contains 16 residues. For the CDR3, the DNA is TGCAGTGCTCACGGACCGACTAGCGGGAGGACCTACGAGCAGTACTTC. The encoded protein is CSAHGPTSGRTYEQYF.

This clonotype was observed at least ten times. The V and J genes are TRBV5-1 and TRBJ1-4; TRBD1 aligns across 7 bases. This CDR3 region has 13 residues. V dropped 2 bases and J dropped 8; count of bases not matched to a gene: 3. Germline V lookup: CDR1 SGHRS, CDR2 YFSETQ. CDR3 loop: CASSFPGGEKLFF. Here the CDR3 DNA reads TGCGCCAGCAGCTTTCCAGGGGGGGAAAAACTGTTTTTT.

The count of this clonotype is one. The junction departs from germline at one end; a sequencing error may be responsible. The J gene is TRBJ2-7, the V gene TRBV10-3; D remains unclear. The V gene's germline CDR1 is ENHRY and CDR2 SYGVKD. The CDR3 contains 14 residues. CDR3 protein: CASSYIYGPYEQYF. The CDR3 region has the DNA TGTGCCAGCAGTTACATATACGGTCCCTACGAGCAGTACTTC.

With respect to this clonotype: The junction shows a germline mismatch at one end, possibly a read error. The V and J genes are TRBV12-3 or TRBV12-4 and TRBJ2-5; tentative D call: TRBD2 (5 bases). This CDR3 contains 15 residues. The CDR3 region is CAGSLVLAGEETQYF. CDR3 DNA sequence: TGTGCCGGCAGTTTAGTCCTCGCGGGCGAAGAGACCCAGTACTTC.

Points on this clonotype: Given a much more abundant clone one base away, this may be a read error. The rearrangement uses TRBV10-3 and TRBJ1-5; D perhaps matches TRBD1 (5 bases). V shed 5 bases and J shed 5 bases, with 13 bases lying between them. There are 14 residues in the CDR3. Germline V gene sequence: CDR1 ENHRY, CDR2 SYGVKD. Here the CDR3 reads CAISYGQGDQPQHF. The CDR3 DNA is TGTGCCATCAGTTACGGTCAGGGAGATCAGCCCCAGCATTTT.